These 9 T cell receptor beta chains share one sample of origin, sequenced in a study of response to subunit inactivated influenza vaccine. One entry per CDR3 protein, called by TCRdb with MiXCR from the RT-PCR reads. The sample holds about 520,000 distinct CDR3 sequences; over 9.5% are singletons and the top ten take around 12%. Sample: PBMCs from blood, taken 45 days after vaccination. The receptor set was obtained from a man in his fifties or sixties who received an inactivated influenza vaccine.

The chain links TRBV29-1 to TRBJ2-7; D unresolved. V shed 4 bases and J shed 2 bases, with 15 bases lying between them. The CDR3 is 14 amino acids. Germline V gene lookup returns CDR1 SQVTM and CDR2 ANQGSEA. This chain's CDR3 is CSVGRVSTTYEQYF. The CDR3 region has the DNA TGCAGCGTTGGAAGGGTTTCCACAACCTACGAGCAGTACTTC.

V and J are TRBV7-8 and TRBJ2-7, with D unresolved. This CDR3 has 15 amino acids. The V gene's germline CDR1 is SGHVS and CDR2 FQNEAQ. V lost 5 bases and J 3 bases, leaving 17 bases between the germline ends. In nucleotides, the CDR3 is TGTGCCAGCAGCGTTGAGTTCTCACCAAACTACGAGCAGTACTTC. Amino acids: CASSVEFSPNYEQYF.

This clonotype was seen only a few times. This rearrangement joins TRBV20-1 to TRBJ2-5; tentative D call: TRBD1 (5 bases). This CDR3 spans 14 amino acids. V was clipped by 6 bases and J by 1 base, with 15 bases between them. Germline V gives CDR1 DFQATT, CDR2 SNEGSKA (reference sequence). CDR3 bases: TGCAGTGCCACCGGAGAGACAGCCCAAGAGACCCAGTACTTC. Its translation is CSATGETAQETQYF.

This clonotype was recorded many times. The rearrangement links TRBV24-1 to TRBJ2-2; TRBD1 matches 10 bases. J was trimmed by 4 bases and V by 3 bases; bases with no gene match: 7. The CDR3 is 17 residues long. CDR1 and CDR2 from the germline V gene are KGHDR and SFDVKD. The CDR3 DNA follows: TGTGCCACCAGTGATGCCACGGGACAGGGGTTCACCGGGGAGCTGTTTTTT. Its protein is CATSDATGQGFTGELFF.

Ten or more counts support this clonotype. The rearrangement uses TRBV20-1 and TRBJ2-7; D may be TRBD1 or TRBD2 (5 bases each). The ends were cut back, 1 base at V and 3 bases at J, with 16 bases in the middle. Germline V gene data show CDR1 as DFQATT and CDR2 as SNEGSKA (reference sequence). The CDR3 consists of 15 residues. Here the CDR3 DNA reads TGCAGTGCTAGAGTATTCGGGACGGGTGACTACGAGCAGTACTTC. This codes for CSARVFGTGDYEQYF.

The CDR3 DNA sequence: TGTGCCAGCAGCCACGTGGGGGGTTCATACGCCTACGAGCAGTACTTC. This gives the protein CASSHVGGSYAYEQYF. The chain recombines TRBV11-1 with TRBJ2-7; TRBD2 is a possible D gene (6 bases). The CDR3 has 16 amino acids. V lost 5 bases, J lost 2 bases, and 19 bases lay in between. CDR1 is SGHAT, CDR2 FQDESV, per germline (reference sequence). The complete variable domain, with remaining parts taken from reference TRBV11-1 and TRBJ2-7, reads EAEVAQSPRYKITEKSQAVAFWCDPISGHATLYWYRQILGQGPELLVQFQDESVVDDSQLPKDRFSAERLKGVDSTLKIQPAELGDSAMYLCASSHVGGSYAYEQYFGPGTRLTVT.

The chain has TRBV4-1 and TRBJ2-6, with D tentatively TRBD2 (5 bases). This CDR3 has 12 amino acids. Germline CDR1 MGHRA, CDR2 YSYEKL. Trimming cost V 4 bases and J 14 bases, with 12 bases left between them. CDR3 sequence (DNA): TGCGCCAGCAGCCCAGAGGGCCTATTCCTGACTTTC. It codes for CASSPEGLFLTF.

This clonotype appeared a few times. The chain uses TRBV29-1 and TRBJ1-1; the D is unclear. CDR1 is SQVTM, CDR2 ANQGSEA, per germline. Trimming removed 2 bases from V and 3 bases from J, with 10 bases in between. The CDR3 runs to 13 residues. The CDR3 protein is CSVEPGFYTEAFF. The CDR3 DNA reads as TGCAGCGTTGAACCGGGCTTTTACACTGAAGCTTTCTTT.

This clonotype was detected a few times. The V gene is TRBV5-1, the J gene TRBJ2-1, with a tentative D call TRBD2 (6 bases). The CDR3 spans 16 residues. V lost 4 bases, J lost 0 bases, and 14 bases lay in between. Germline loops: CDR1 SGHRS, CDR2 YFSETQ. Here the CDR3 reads CASSRNPGSSYNEQFF. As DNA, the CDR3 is TGCGCCAGCAGCCGGAATCCCGGGAGCTCCTACAATGAGCAGTTCTTC.